Listed below are T cell receptor beta chains from one sample, sequenced in a study of blood T cells in healthy people across ages. TCRdb re-called the 5' RACE reads through MiXCR, storing one row per CDR3 protein. Here the sample spans roughly 800,000 distinct CDR3 sequences, 53% being singletons. The source material was blood. These TCRs come from a man older than 75 in good health. CDR3s leave out the opening cysteine and the closing phenylalanine or tryptophan. A D gene is named only where the DNA matches it firmly. Size is stated for part of the rows, as once, few or many counts, or as a class when the clone is expanded.

j_call v_call clone_size d_call cdr3_aa
TRBJ1-2 TRBV2 NA NA ASPGGLVYGYT
TRBJ2-1 TRBV20-1 NA NA SASPGVDYNEQF
NA TRBV7-2 once TRBD1 ASSSAQGSQETQY
TRBJ1-2 TRBV10-3 few NA AISESNREYGYT
TRBJ2-1 TRBV4-1 NA NA ASSHPLRGRSYNEQF
TRBJ2-3 TRBV20-1 NA NA SARDKRTTRTDTQY
TRBJ2-7 TRBV20-1 NA TRBD1 SAGDRVAYEQY
TRBJ2-5 TRBV3-1 few NA ASSPLTGELGQETQY
TRBJ2-7 TRBV9 few NA ASSGPGGYEQY
TRBJ1-5 TRBV2 once NA ASSSAGPRAQPQH
TRBJ1-5 TRBV20-1 NA TRBD1 SAKEQGNQPQH
NA TRBV12-3/TRBV12-4 NA TRBD2 ASSFLGGYEQY
TRBJ1-2 TRBV30 NA NA ACPSGGVYGYT
TRBJ2-7 TRBV9 NA TRBD1 ASSVEGQGQYEQY
TRBJ2-1 TRBV25-1 NA NA ASSDPGDLNEQF
TRBJ1-2 TRBV9 few NA ASSASTRASGYGYT
TRBJ2-1 TRBV6-6 few NA ASSYGGIGNNEQF
TRBJ2-3 TRBV10-3 NA NA AISAEGRTDTQY
TRBJ2-5 TRBV13 NA TRBD2 ASSPGTSGRAGQETQY
TRBJ2-1 TRBV24-1 NA TRBD1 ATSGPTGVSYNEQF
NA TRBV3-1 NA TRBD2 ASSQVFAGVNEQY
TRBJ2-7 TRBV20-1 few NA SAGPGYEQY
TRBJ2-1 TRBV5-1 NA NA ASSLPGLPNNEQF
TRBJ2-3 TRBV5-1 NA NA ASSLPASEYTDTQY
TRBJ2-6 TRBV4-2 NA NA ASSQAFSGANVLT
TRBJ2-5 TRBV5-1 NA TRBD1 ASSYRQGIQETQY
TRBJ1-1 TRBV29-1 few NA SGGNTEAF
TRBJ2-1 TRBV29-1 NA NA SALVRYNEQF
TRBJ2-7 TRBV7-2 NA NA ASSLGATGQY
TRBJ1-5 TRBV7-2 NA NA ASSLVSASGSDQPRH
TRBJ2-1 TRBV27 NA TRBD2 ASSSLTSGANNEQF
TRBJ2-1 TRBV7-3 NA NA ASSLRARGPYNEQF
NA TRBV4-1 few TRBD1 ASSQSSTGTYEQY
TRBJ2-7 TRBV19 NA TRBD2 ASSQREGSWAQY
TRBJ1-2 TRBV7-8 NA TRBD1 ASSPGTANSYT
TRBJ1-4 TRBV20-1 NA TRBD1 SAGDRGREKLF
TRBJ2-5 TRBV29-1 NA TRBD2 SVEYGLAGGNEQY
TRBJ2-1 TRBV9 NA TRBD2 ASSAISSGRGDEQF
TRBJ2-3 TRBV4-2 few NA ASSPTPTDTQY
TRBJ2-1 TRBV12-3/TRBV12-4 NA TRBD1 ASSLYGQGEQF
TRBJ2-7 TRBV11-1 NA NA ASSPNRGTSSYEQY
TRBJ2-7 TRBV25-1 NA NA ASSERESEY